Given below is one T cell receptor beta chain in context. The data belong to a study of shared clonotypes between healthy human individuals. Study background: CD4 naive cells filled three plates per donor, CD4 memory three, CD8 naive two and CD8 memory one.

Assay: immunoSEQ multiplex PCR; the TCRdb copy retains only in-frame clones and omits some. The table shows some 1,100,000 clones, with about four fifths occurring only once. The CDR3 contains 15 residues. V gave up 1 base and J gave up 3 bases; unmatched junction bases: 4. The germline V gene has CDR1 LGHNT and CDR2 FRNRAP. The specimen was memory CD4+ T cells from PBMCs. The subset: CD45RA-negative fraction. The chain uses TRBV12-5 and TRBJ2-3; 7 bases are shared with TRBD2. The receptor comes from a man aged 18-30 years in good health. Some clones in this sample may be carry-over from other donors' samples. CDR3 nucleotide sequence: TGTGCTAGTGGTTTGGGGACTAGTGGTACAGATACGCAGTATTTT. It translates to CASGLGTSGTDTQYF. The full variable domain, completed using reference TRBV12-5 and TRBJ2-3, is DARVTQTPRHKVTEMGQEVTMRCQPILGHNTVFWYRQTMMQGLELLAYFRNRAPLDDSGMPKDRFSAEMPDATLATLKIQPSEPRDSAVYFCASGLGTSGTDTQYFGPGTRLTVL.